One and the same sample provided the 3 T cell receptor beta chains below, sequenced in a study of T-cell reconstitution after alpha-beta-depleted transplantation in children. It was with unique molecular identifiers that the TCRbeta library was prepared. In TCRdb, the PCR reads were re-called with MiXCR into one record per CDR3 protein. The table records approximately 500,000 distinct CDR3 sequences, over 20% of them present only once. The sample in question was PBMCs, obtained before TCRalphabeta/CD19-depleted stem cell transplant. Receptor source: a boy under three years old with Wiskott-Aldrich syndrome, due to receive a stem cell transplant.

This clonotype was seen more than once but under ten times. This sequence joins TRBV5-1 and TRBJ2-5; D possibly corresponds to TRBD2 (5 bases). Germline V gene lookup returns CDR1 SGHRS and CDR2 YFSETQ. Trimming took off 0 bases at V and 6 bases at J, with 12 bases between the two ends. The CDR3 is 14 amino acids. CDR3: CASSLEVGRKTQYF. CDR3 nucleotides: TGCGCCAGCAGCTTGGAAGTAGGGAGAAAGACCCAGTACTTC. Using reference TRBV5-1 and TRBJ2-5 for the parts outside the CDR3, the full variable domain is KAGVTQTPRYLIKTRGQQVTLSCSPISGHRSVSWYQQTPGQGLQFLFEYFSETQRNKGNFPGRFSGRQFSNSRSEMNVSTLELGDSALYLCASSLEVGRKTQYFGPGTRLLVL.

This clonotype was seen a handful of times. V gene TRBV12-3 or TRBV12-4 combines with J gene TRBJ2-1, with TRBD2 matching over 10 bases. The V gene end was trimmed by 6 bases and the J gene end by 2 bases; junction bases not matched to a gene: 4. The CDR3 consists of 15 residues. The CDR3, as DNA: TGTGCCAGCAGCCATAGCGGGAGGACCTACAATGAGCAGTTCTTC. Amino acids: CASSHSGRTYNEQFF.

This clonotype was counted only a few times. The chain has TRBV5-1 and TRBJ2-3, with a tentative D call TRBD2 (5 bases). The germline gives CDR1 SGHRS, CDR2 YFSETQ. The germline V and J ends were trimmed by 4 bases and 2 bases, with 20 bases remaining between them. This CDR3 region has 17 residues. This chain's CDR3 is CASSGRLERPLTDTQYF. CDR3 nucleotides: TGCGCCAGCAGCGGCCGTCTTGAGCGGCCTCTCACAGATACGCAGTATTTT.